This T cell receptor (beta chain) was found in a study of CD8 T cells in Susac syndrome (dated by TCRdb to between 2018 and 2020). About the investigation overall: Of the Susac syndrome patients who were sequenced, roughly 8 were in clinical remission while 5 or 6 had clinically active disease. The study used repertoire sequencing to test whether antigen drove CD8+ T cell activation and differentiation in Susac syndrome. At blood withdrawal, Susac syndrome patients were either therapy-naive, taking corticosteroids (in some cases with IVIg as well), or taking IVIg alone.

For this clonotype: Its recognized antigen is unknown. No clone much larger than this one lies a single base away; base qualities are absent.

The study at large found these results: In the CD4+ T cell repertoire of Susac syndrome patients, clonal expansion was not detected. The study acknowledged that relatively few individuals were included in the TCR sequencing and HLA analysis.

The CDR3, cysteine through phenylalanine, is 15 amino acids long. Just the 45-base CDR3 DNA is kept, in frame starting at base 1. CDR1 and CDR2, per the germline V gene (reference sequence), are LNHNV and YYDKDF. Relative to germline, V is 0 bases shorter and J is 7 bases shorter, with 13 bases between their ends. RNA was extracted using the RNeasy kit, and roughly 0.5 to 1 ug of the RNA was reverse transcribed with random hexamers. The immunoSEQ multiplex PCR assay, covering 54 Vbeta and 13 Jbeta segments, was used to amplify TCR beta CDR3 regions. PCR amplification bias was corrected by using a synthetic template baseline for primer optimization and computational correction. In the authors' own workflow: Reads were annotated to V, D and J genes according to IMGT and were analyzed with immunoSEQ Analyzer, with only productive sequences retained. To calculate clonality, Shannon entropy was normalized by log2 of the number of productive unique sequences and then subtracted from one. For each patient and control, public and private clones were evaluated within the 100 most prevalent clones. Clones were defined as Susac-specific if absent from the healthy and MS cohorts, from more than 900 published viral clones and from other ImmuneACCESS disease sequences. TCRdb reran the public reads through fastp at Q25 and MiXCR, keeping productive beta chains. Rows merge per CDR3 protein into single entries with the most common DNA and genes. The V and J calls were determined by TCRdb, not by the authors. For this sample the table gives 200,000 or so distinct CDR3 sequences, of which approximately 96% were detected only once. Together, the top ten hold 0.098% of the sample.

Peripheral blood CD8+ and CD4+ T cells from healthy donors, Susac syndrome patients and multiple sclerosis patients were profiled by high-throughput TCR beta sequencing. The Susac syndrome patients fulfilled recently defined diagnostic criteria for either definite or probable disease. Bulk CD8+ and CD4+ T cells were purified by magnetic negative isolation, while CD8+ TEMRA cells were enriched using FACS. Blood was drawn into EDTA tubes, processed within 24 hours, and PBMCs were isolated by density gradient centrifugation. PBMCs intended for TCR sequencing were cryopreserved in liquid nitrogen and were subsequently thawed in a 37 degrees C water bath. The sorted or isolated CD4+, CD8+ and CD8+ TEMRA cells reached a purity of at least 90%.

The sample comprised CD4+ T cells from PBMCs. This receptor chain uses TRBV15 and TRBJ1-5, with TRBD1 as a weak D call on 6 bases. This clonotype was obtained from a human donor with Susac syndrome. The CDR3 sequence is CATSRDPQGRQPQHF. The nucleotide sequence reads TGTGCCACCAGCAGAGACCCACAGGGTCGGCAGCCCCAGCATTTT.